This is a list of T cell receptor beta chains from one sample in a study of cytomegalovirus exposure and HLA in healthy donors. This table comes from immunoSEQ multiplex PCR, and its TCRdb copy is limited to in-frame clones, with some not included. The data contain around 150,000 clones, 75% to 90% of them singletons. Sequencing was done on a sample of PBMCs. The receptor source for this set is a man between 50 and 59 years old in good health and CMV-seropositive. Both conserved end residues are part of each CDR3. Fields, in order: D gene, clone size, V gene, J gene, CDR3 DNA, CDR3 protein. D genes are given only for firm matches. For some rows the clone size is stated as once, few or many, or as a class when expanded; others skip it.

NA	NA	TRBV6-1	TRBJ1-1	TGTGCCAGCAACGACAGGACCATTGGAAACACTGAAGCTTTCTTT	CASNDRTIGNTEAFF
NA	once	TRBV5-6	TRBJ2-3	TGTGCCAGCAGCTTGAAGTCTGGCGGGTGGGCAGATACGCAGTATTTT	CASSLKSGGWADTQYF
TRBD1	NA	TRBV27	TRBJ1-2	TGTGCCAGCAGCCGGACAGGGTCTGGCTACACCTTC	CASSRTGSGYTF
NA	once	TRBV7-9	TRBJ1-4	TGTGCCAGCAGCTTAGAGGGGTCAACTAATGAAAAACTGTTTTTT	CASSLEGSTNEKLFF
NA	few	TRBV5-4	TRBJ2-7	TGTGCCAGCAGCTCTGGACGGGGAAACTACGAGCAGTACTTC	CASSSGRGNYEQYF
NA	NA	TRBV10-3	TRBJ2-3	TGTGCCATCAGCTCCGGGAGAAGCACAGATACGCAGTATTTT	CAISSGRSTDTQYF
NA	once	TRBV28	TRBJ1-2	TGTGCCAGCAGTTTTCGGGGGTATGGCTACACCTTC	CASSFRGYGYTF
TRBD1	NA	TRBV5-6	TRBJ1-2	TGTGCCAGCAGCCCCGGGACAGGGCAGGGCTACACCTTC	CASSPGTGQGYTF
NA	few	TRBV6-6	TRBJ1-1	TGTGCCAGCAGTTACTTAGAAATGAACACTGAAGCTTTCTTT	CASSYLEMNTEAFF
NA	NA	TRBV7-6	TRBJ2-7	TGTGCCAGCAGCAAAAGCGGAAGCTACGAGCAGTACTTC	CASSKSGSYEQYF
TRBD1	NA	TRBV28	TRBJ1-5	TGTGCCAGCAGTTTATCCCGACAGGGAGGGCATTTT	CASSLSRQGGHF
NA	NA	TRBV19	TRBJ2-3	TGTGCCAGTAGTTCTTATCTTGCAGATACGCAGTATTTT	CASSSYLADTQYF
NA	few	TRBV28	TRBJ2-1	TGTGCCAGCAGGACGGCGGATTCCGGCTCCTACAATGAGCAGTTCTTC	CASRTADSGSYNEQFF
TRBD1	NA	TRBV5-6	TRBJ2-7	TGTGCCAGCAGCTTGTGGGGGGACAGGCTAATCTACGAGCAGTACTTC	CASSLWGDRLIYEQYF
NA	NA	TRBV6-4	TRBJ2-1	TGTGCCAGCAGTGCAGACAGAATAGGGGTGAATGAGCAGTTCTTC	CASSADRIGVNEQFF
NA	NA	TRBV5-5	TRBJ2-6	TGTGCCAGCAGCACAGGACCGTCCTCTGGGGCCAACGTCCTGACTTTC	CASSTGPSSGANVLTF
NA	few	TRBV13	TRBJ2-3	TGTGCCAGCAGCTTACAGTGGGCCATCACAGATACGCAGTATTTT	CASSLQWAITDTQYF
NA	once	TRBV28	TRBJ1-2	TGTGCCAGCAGTTTTTCAGGGGCGAGTGGCTACACCTTC	CASSFSGASGYTF
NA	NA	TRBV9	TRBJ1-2	TGTGCCAGCAGCGTAGCAGACAGGCCTAACTATGGCTACACCTTC	CASSVADRPNYGYTF
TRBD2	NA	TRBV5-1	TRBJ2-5	TGCGCCAGCAGCTTCGGTAGCGGGGGGCAAGAGACCCAGTACTTC	CASSFGSGGQETQYF
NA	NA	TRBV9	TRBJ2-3	TGTGCCAGCAGCGAGAGGGGGTTTAGCACAGATACGCAGTATTTT	CASSERGFSTDTQYF
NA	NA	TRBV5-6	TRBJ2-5	TGTGCCAGCAGCTTTTTCGGGGTCGGACAAGAGACCCAGTACTTC	CASSFFGVGQETQYF
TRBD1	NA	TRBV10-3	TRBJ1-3	TGTGCCACAGGGGACAGTGGGACTGGAAACACCATATATTTT	CATGDSGTGNTIYF
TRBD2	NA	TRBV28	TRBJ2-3	TGTGCCAGCAGTTTAGCTAGCGGGGCCCGCACAGATACGCAGTATTTT	CASSLASGARTDTQYF
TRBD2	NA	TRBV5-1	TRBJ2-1	TGCGCCAGCAGCTTGCCTCGGACTAGCGGGAGCTTATCGGTCAATGAGCAGTTCTTC	CASSLPRTSGSLSVNEQFF
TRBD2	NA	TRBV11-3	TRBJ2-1	TGTGCCAGCAGCCAACTAGCGGGGGGGAAAAATGAGCAGTTCTTC	CASSQLAGGKNEQFF
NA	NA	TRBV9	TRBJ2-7	TGTGCCAGCAGCGTAGGGGGGGGCAACTACGAGCAGTACTTC	CASSVGGGNYEQYF
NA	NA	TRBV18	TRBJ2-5	TGTGCCAGCTCATCGGGGTCTCTAAGAGGGGAGACCCAGTACTTC	CASSSGSLRGETQYF
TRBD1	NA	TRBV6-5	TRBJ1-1	TGTGCCAGCAGGCCGGGGACAGGTGGGGGTGAAGCTTTCTTT	CASRPGTGGGEAFF
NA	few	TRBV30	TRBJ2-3	TGTGCCTGGAGTCTAACTAGCGAGAGGGGGAATACGCAGTATTTT	CAWSLTSERGNTQYF
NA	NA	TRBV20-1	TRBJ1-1	TGCAGTGACGACCGGCTAGGAGCTTTCTTT	CSDDRLGAFF
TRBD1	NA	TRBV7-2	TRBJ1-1	TGTGCCAGCAGCTTAAGCCCCGGGACAGGGAACACTGAAGCTTTCTTT	CASSLSPGTGNTEAFF
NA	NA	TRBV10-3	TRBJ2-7	TGTGCCATCAGTGAGTCCGGCGGGAAGTCCTACGAGCAGTACTTC	CAISESGGKSYEQYF
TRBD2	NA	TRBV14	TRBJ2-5	TGTGCCAGCAGCCTTGGACTAGCGGGGGCCAGGGAGACCCAGTACTTC	CASSLGLAGARETQYF
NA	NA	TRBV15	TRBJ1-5	TGTGCCACCAGCATCGGACAGCAAAATCAGCCCCAGCATTTT	CATSIGQQNQPQHF
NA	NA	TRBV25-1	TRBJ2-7	TGTGCCAGCAGTGAATTGGGGCTGGCGGCCGATAGTCCCTACGAGCAGTACTTC	CASSELGLAADSPYEQYF
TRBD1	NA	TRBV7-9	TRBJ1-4	TGTGCCAGCAGCCGAAGAACCACAGGGGTACCCAATGAAAAACTGTTTTTT	CASSRRTTGVPNEKLFF
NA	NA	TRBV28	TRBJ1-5	TGTGCCAGCAGTTTCGACGGGATTCAGCCCCAGCATTTT	CASSFDGIQPQHF
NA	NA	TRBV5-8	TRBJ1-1	TGTGCCAGCAGCTTTACACCCAACACTGAAGCTTTCTTT	CASSFTPNTEAFF
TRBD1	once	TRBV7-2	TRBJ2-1	TGTGCCAGCAAGGGACAGGGGAGATACAATGAGCAGTTCTTC	CASKGQGRYNEQFF
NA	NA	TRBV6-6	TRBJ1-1	TGTGCCAGCAAACAGAACACTGAAGCTTTCTTT	CASKQNTEAFF
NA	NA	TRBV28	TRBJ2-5	TGTGCCAGCAGTTCCATTAGACTAGGGGAGTACTTC	CASSSIRLGEYF
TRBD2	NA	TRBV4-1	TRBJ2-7	TGCGCCAGCAGTCCCATGACTAGCGGATTAAACTACGAGCAGTACTTC	CASSPMTSGLNYEQYF
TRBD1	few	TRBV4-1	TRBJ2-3	TGCGCCAGCAGCGAATACAGGGGTGATACGCAGTATTTT	CASSEYRGDTQYF
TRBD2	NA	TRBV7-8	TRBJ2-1	TGTGCCAGCAGCTTAGCGCTAGCGGGGGGGTATGAGCAGTTCTTC	CASSLALAGGYEQFF
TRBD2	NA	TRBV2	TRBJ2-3	TGTGCCAGCAGAAAACTAGCGGGCCCCACAGATACGCAGTATTTT	CASRKLAGPTDTQYF
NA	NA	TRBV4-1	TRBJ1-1	TGCGCCAGCAGCCAAGCAGGGGTGACTGAAGCTTTCTTT	CASSQAGVTEAFF
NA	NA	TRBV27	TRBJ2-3	TGTGCCAGCTACCCGTCGGGGGTCACAGATACGCAGTATTTT	CASYPSGVTDTQYF
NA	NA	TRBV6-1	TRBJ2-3	TGTGCCAGCAGTGTAGTAGCAGGGTCAGATACGCAGTATTTT	CASSVVAGSDTQYF
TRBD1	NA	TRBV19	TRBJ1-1	TGTGCCAGTAGTATTAGGACAGGGGCGGACACTGAAGCTTTCTTT	CASSIRTGADTEAFF
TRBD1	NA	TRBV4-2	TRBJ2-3	TGTGCCAGCAGCCTCCCCCCGGGACAGGGATCAGATACGCAGTATTTT	CASSLPPGQGSDTQYF
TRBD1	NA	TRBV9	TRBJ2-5	TGTGCCAGCAGTGAGGGACAGACCTCTACCGAGACCCAGTACTTC	CASSEGQTSTETQYF